The 11 T cell receptor beta chains below were found in one sample sequenced in a study of PD-1 blockade in mismatch repair-deficient tumors. Some clones are missing from TCRdb's copy, which holds only in-frame ones; the method was immunoSEQ multiplex PCR. The sample contains tens of thousands of clones, around 85% of which appear only once. Sequenced here: peripheral blood, sampled 12 weeks after starting pembrolizumab. The source is an adult with mismatch repair-deficient cancer.

The rearrangement links TRBV30 to TRBJ2-7; D possibly corresponds to TRBD2 (5 bases). CDR1 is GTSNPN, CDR2 SVGIG, per germline (reference sequence). This CDR3 has 12 residues. The V end lost 5 bases, the J end lost 6 bases, and 14 bases lay between the germline ends. CDR3 coding DNA: TGTGCCTGGGGATTAGCGCCCTCCGAGCAGTACTTC. It specifies CAWGLAPSEQYF. Supplemented by reference TRBV30 and TRBJ2-7, the full variable domain reads SQTIHQWPATLVQPVGSPLSLECTVEGTSNPNLYWYRQAAGRGLQLLFYSVGIGQISSEVPQNLSASRPQDRQFILSSKKLLLSDSGFYLCAWGLAPSEQYFGPGTRLTVT.

V usage is TRBV28 and J usage is TRBJ2-3; the match to TRBD2 covers 10 bases. Germline V lookup: CDR1 MDHEN, CDR2 SYDVKM. The CDR3 is 16 residues long. The J segment lost 5 bases and the V segment lost 5 bases, leaving 10 bases of the junction unmatched. The CDR3 reads CASSLRGSGGVDTQYF. CDR3 nucleotides: TGTGCCAGCAGTCTCCGGGGGAGCGGGGGGGTAGATACGCAGTATTTT.

V and J are TRBV10-1 and TRBJ1-1, with TRBD1 matching over 8 bases. V gave up 5 bases and J gave up 1 base; unmatched junction bases: 6. Germline V gene data show CDR1 as WNHNN and CDR2 as SYGVQD (reference sequence). This CDR3 spans 15 amino acids. This CDR3 is CASSPDRGQNTEAFF. The CDR3 DNA reads as TGCGCCAGCAGTCCAGACAGGGGCCAGAACACTGAAGCTTTCTTT.

V and J are TRBV27 and TRBJ1-3, with D tentatively TRBD1 (5 bases). Germline V gene data show CDR1 as MNHEY and CDR2 as SMNVEV (reference sequence). V was shortened by 5 bases and J by 4 bases, with 21 bases between the two germline ends. The CDR3 is made up of 17 amino acids. The CDR3 loop is CASSRRFSGQGGNTIYF. CDR3 nucleotide sequence: TGTGCCAGCAGTCGACGCTTTTCAGGGCAGGGCGGAAACACCATATATTTT.

The chain links TRBV19 to TRBJ2-3; no firm D call. Looked up from germline, CDR1 is LNHDA and CDR2 is SQIVND (reference sequence). Trimming took off 1 base at V and 4 bases at J, with 6 bases between the two ends. The CDR3 runs to 13 residues. The CDR3 nucleotides are TGTGCCAGTAGTATAGGGAGCCCAGATACGCAGTATTTT. This sequence encodes CASSIGSPDTQYF.

The rearrangement uses TRBV7-3 and TRBJ2-5, with D perhaps matching TRBD2 (6 bases). CDR1 is SGHTA and CDR2 is FQGTGA in the germline V gene. V dropped 4 bases and J dropped 6 bases, with 15 bases sitting between them. This CDR3 has 14 amino acids. CDR3 in amino acids: CASSSLANRKTQYF. CDR3 in DNA: TGTGCCAGCAGCTCACTAGCAAATAGGAAGACCCAGTACTTC.

The V gene is TRBV29-1, the J gene TRBJ1-1; D is ambiguous. The CDR3 runs to 13 residues. Germline CDR1 reads SQVTM; CDR2 reads ANQGSEA. V was clipped by 1 base and J by 3 bases, with 9 bases between them. As DNA, the CDR3 is TGCAGCGTTGAAGTCGGCGCCCACACTGAAGCTTTCTTT. Translated: CSVEVGAHTEAFF.

This chain uses TRBV4-1 with TRBJ2-1, with 13 bases lining up with TRBD2. Germline lookup yields CDR1 MGHRA and CDR2 YSYEKL. The CDR3 has 15 amino acids. V was clipped by 4 bases and J by 7 bases; unmatched bases: 4. The CDR3 region has the DNA TGCGCCAGCAGCCGGACTAGCGGGAGTATGAATGAGCAGTTCTTC. Its protein is CASSRTSGSMNEQFF.

The chain carries TRBV7-9 and TRBJ1-1; D not resolved. Germline loops: CDR1 SEHNR, CDR2 FQNEAQ (reference sequence). Trimming took off 1 base at V and 4 bases at J, with 10 bases between the two ends. The CDR3 is 14 amino acids. The CDR3: CASSLGVVGTEAFF. In DNA form, the CDR3 reads TGTGCCAGCAGCTTAGGTGTTGTAGGCACTGAAGCTTTCTTT.

The chain has TRBV9 and TRBJ2-1; unclear D gene. Germline loops: CDR1 SGDLS, CDR2 YYNGEE. This CDR3 is 14 amino acids long. The ends were cut back, 0 bases at V and 8 bases at J, with 12 bases in the middle. The CDR3 sequence is CASSVAVVGDEQFF. As DNA, the CDR3 is TGTGCCAGCAGCGTAGCGGTAGTCGGAGATGAGCAGTTCTTC.

The V gene is TRBV11-3, the J gene TRBJ2-1; D gene ambiguous. There are 15 residues in the CDR3. Trimming shortened V by 1 base and J by 0 bases, and 7 bases separated the two germline ends. CDR1 SGHNT and CDR2 YENEEA come from the germline V gene. The CDR3 reads CASSLVSSSYNEQFF. CDR3 coding DNA: TGTGCCAGCAGCTTAGTCAGTAGCTCCTACAATGAGCAGTTCTTC. Full variable domain (outside the CDR3, taken from reference TRBV11-3 and TRBJ2-1): EAGVVQSPRYKIIEKKQPVAFWCNPISGHNTLYWYLQNLGQGPELLIRYENEEAVDDSQLPKDRFSAERLKGVDSTLKIQPAELGDSAVYLCASSLVSSSYNEQFFGPGTRLTVL.